The next 10 T cell receptor beta chains were all read from a single sample in a study of blood T cell repertoires in COVID-19. Using immunoSEQ multiplex PCR, the repertoire was profiled, and TCRdb retains in-frame clones only, with some absent. The sample carries roughly 100,000 clones, roughly 90% recorded once. Sequenced input: peripheral blood. The source of these receptors is a man at least 80 years old with acute or convalescent COVID-19.

The chain has TRBV7-2 and TRBJ2-7; 7 bases fit TRBD2. Germline CDR1 is SGHTA and CDR2 is FQGNSA. This CDR3 contains 14 residues. After removal of 4 bases from V and 2 bases from J, the junction contained 5 bases not matched to a gene. DNA for the CDR3: TGTGCCAGCAGCTGGGGACTACGTACCTACGAGCAGTACTTC. This sequence encodes CASSWGLRTYEQYF.

The rearrangement joins TRBV19 to TRBJ2-3, with 8 bases that match TRBD2. The CDR3 is 15 residues long. The ends lost 7 bases at V and 3 bases at J; junction bases unmatched: 9. Germline V gene lookup returns CDR1 LNHDA and CDR2 SQIVND (reference sequence). This CDR3 reads CASTDGTRGTDTQYF. In DNA, the CDR3 is TGTGCCAGTACTGACGGGACTAGGGGGACAGATACGCAGTATTTT.

The V call is TRBV6-5, the J call TRBJ2-3; a possible D gene is TRBD2 (6 bases). The CDR3 is 15 amino acids. CDR1 and CDR2 from the germline V gene are MNHEY and SVGAGI. The ends were cut back, 6 bases at V and 0 bases at J, with 13 bases in the middle. CDR3 protein: CASRVSGASTDTQYF. The CDR3 DNA follows: TGTGCCAGCAGGGTTAGCGGAGCTAGCACAGATACGCAGTATTTT.

The chain carries TRBV7-2 and TRBJ2-1, with D unresolved. This CDR3 is 15 amino acids long. V lost 5 bases to trimming and J lost 8 bases, with 19 bases between them. CDR1 and CDR2 from the germline V gene are SGHTA and FQGNSA. CDR3 sequence: CASSLHFISTHEQFF. The CDR3, as DNA: TGTGCCAGCAGCCTTCACTTCATTTCGACTCATGAGCAGTTCTTC.

V is TRBV2 and J is TRBJ2-3, with D possibly TRBD1 on 5 matching bases. The CDR3 totals 15 residues. Germline lookup yields CDR1 SNHLY and CDR2 FYNNEI. V shed 4 bases and J shed 3 bases, with 14 bases lying between them. As DNA, the CDR3 is TGTGCCAGCAGTGTACGACAGAAAAGTACAGATACGCAGTATTTT. Translating gives CASSVRQKSTDTQYF.

The V and J genes are TRBV5-1 and TRBJ2-7; maybe TRBD2 (6 bases). This CDR3 is 15 amino acids long. V was trimmed by 0 bases and J by 6 bases, leaving 16 bases between them. Germline-derived CDR1 and CDR2 are SGHRS and YFSETQ. The CDR3 DNA reads TGCGCCAGCAGCTTGGTGGGGCTGGGGGGAGGCGAGCAGTACTTC. This sequence encodes CASSLVGLGGGEQYF.

The chain joins TRBV5-1 to TRBJ1-6; the match to TRBD1 covers 7 bases. With 3 bases clipped from V and 10 bases from J, the junction kept 7 bases outside the gene matches. Germline V gene data show CDR1 as SGHRS and CDR2 as YFSETQ. The CDR3 is 14 amino acids. CDR3 sequence: CASSSGTEGSPLHF. The CDR3 DNA reads TGCGCCAGCAGCTCCGGGACAGAGGGATCACCCCTCCACTTT.

The table lists this clone with a few counts. The chain carries TRBV5-1 and TRBJ2-3, with 9 bases identical to TRBD1. The V segment lost 3 bases and the J segment 3 bases; nucleotides outside the gene matches: 5. This CDR3 spans 15 amino acids. Germline CDR1 SGHRS, CDR2 YFSETQ. For the CDR3, the DNA is TGCGCCAGCAGCTGGACCGGGACAGGGACAGATACGCAGTATTTT. This translates into CASSWTGTGTDTQYF.

This clone was detected once. The V and J genes are TRBV27 and TRBJ1-4, with D unresolved. CDR3 length: 14 residues. Germline CDR1 reads MNHEY; CDR2 reads SMNVEV (reference sequence). V gave up 0 bases and J gave up 8 bases, with 10 bases separating them. CDR3 sequence reads: CASSLSRVEEKLFF. CDR3 nucleotides: TGTGCCAGCAGTTTATCCCGGGTCGAGGAAAAACTGTTTTTT.

The rearrangement joins TRBV5-4 to TRBJ1-3; D unresolved. Trimming stripped 5 bases from V and 4 bases from J, with 13 bases between. In germline, CDR1 is SGHNT, CDR2 YYREEE (reference sequence). The CDR3 is 14 amino acids. CDR3: CASSSGDLGNTIYF. The CDR3, as DNA: TGTGCCAGCAGTTCCGGAGACCTCGGAAACACCATATATTTT.